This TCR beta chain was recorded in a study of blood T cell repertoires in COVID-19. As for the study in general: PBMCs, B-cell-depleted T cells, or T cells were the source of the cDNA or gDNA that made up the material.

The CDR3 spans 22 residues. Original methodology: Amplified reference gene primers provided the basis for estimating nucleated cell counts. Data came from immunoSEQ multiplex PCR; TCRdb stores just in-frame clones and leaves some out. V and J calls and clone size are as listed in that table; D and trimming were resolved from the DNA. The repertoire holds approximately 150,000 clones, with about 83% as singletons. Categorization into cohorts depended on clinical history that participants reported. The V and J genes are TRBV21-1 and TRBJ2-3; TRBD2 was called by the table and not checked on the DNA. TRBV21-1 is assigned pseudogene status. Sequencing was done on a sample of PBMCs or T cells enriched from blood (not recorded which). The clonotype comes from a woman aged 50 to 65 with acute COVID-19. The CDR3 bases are TGTGCCAGCAGCCGCGGAGGGGGACTAGCGGGAGTATGGCGGAATAGCACAGATACGCAGTATTTT. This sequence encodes CASSRGGGLAGVWRNSTDTQYF.